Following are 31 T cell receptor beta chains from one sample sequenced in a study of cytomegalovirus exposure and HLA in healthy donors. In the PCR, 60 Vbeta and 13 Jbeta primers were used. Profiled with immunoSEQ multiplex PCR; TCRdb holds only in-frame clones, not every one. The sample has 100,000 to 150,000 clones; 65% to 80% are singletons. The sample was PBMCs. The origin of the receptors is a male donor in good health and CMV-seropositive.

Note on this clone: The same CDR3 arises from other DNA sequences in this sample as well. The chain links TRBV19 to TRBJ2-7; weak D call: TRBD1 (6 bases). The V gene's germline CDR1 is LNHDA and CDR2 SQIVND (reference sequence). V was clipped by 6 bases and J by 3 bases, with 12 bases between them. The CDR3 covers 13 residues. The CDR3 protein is CASSRDILYEQYF. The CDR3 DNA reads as TGTGCCAGTAGCCGGGACATCCTCTACGAGCAGTACTTC.

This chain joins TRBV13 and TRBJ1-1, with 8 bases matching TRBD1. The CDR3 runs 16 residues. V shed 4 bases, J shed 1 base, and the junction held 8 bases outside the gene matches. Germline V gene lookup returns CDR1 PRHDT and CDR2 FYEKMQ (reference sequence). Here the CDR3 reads CASSSRTGSPNTEAFF. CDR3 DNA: TGTGCCAGCAGCTCGCGGACAGGGAGCCCGAACACTGAAGCTTTCTTT.

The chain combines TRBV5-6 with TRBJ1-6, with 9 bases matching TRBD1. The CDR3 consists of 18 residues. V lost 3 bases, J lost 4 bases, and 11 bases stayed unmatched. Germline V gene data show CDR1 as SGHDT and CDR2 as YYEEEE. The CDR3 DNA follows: TGTGCCAGCAGCTCCAAAACAGGGGGCCCAATTTATAATTCACCCCTCCACTTT. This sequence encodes CASSSKTGGPIYNSPLHF.

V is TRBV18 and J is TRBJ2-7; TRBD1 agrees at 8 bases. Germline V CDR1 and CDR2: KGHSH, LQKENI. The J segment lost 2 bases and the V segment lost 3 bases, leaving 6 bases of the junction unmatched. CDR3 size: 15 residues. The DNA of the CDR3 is TGTGCCAGCTCACCGCTTCCGGGACAGGCCTACGAGCAGTACTTC. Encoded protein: CASSPLPGQAYEQYF.

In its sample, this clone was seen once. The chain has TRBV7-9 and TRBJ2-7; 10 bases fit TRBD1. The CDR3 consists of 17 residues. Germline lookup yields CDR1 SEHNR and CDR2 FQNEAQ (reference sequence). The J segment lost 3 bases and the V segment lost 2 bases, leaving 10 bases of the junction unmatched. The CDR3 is CASSLREGDRGHYEQYF. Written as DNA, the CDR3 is TGTGCCAGCAGCTTAAGGGAGGGAGACAGGGGGCACTACGAGCAGTACTTC.

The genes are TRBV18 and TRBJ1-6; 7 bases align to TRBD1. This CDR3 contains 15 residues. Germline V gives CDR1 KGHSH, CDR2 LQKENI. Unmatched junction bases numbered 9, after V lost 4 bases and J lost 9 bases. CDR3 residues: CASSLGQATGSPLHF. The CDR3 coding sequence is TGTGCCAGCTCACTAGGACAGGCCACTGGTTCACCCCTCCACTTT.

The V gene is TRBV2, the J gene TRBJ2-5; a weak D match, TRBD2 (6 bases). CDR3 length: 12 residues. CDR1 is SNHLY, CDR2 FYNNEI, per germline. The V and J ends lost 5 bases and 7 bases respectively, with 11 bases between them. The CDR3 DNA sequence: TGTGCCAGCAGTATTCAGGGAGGGACCCAGTACTTC. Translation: CASSIQGGTQYF.

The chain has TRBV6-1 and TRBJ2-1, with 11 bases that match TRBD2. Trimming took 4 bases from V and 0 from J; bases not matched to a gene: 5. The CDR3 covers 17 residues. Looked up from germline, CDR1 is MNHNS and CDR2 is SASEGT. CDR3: CASSADTSGSSYNEQFF. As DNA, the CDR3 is TGTGCCAGCAGTGCGGATACTAGCGGGAGCTCCTACAATGAGCAGTTCTTC.

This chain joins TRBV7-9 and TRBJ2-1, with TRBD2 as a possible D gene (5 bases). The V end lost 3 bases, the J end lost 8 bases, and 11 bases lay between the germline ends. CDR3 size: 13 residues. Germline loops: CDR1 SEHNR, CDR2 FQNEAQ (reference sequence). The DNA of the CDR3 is TGTGCCAGCAGCTTCGTCCGGGGAGATGAGCAGTTCTTC. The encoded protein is CASSFVRGDEQFF.

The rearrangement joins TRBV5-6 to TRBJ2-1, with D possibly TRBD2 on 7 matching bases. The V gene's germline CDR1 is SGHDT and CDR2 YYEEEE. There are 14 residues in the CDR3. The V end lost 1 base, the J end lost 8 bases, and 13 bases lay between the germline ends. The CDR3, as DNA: TGTGCCAGCAGCTTGATGGGGGGGCGGTATGAGCAGTTCTTC. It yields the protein CASSLMGGRYEQFF.

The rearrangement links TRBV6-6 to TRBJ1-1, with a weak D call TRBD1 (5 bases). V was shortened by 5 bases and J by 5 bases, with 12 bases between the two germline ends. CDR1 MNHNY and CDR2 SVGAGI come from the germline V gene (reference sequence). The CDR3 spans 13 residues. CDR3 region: CASSAQGFTEAFF. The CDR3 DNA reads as TGTGCCAGCAGTGCCCAGGGTTTTACTGAAGCTTTCTTT.

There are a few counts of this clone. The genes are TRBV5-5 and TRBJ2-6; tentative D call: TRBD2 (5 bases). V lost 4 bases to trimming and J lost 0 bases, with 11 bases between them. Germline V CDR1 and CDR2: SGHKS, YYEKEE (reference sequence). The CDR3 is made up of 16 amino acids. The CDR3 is CASSHLTSSGANVLTF. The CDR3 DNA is TGTGCCAGCAGCCATCTAACTAGCTCTGGGGCCAACGTCCTGACTTTC.

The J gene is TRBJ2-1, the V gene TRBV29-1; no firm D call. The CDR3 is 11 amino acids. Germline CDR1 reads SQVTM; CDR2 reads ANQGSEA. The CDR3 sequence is CTMSSYNEQFF. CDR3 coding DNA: TGCACCATGAGCTCCTACAATGAGCAGTTCTTC.

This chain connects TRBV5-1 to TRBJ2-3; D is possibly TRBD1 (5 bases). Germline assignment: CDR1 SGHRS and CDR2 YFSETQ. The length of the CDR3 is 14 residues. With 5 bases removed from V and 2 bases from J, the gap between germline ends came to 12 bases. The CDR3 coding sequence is TGCGCCAGCAGACAGGACCAACTCACAGATACGCAGTATTTT. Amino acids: CASRQDQLTDTQYF.

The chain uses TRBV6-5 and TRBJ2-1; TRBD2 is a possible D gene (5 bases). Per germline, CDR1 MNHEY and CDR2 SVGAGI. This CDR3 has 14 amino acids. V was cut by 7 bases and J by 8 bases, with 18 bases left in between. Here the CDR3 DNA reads TGTGCCAGCATTCCGGGGTCAGGTCGCGATGAGCAGTTCTTC. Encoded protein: CASIPGSGRDEQFF.

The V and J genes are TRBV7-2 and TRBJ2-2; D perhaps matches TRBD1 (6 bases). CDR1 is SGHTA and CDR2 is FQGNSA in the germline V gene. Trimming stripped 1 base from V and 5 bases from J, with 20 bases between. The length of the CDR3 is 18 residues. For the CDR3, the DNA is TGTGCCAGCAGCTTAGTGGCCGTTGGACAGCGGCTAACCGGGGAGCTGTTTTTT. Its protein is CASSLVAVGQRLTGELFF.

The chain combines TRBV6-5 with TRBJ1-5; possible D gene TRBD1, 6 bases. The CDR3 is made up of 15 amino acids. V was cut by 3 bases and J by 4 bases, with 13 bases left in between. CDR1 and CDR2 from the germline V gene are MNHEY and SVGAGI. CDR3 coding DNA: TGTGCCAGCAGTTATATCAGGGGAAGTAATCAGCCCCAGCATTTT. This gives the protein CASSYIRGSNQPQHF.

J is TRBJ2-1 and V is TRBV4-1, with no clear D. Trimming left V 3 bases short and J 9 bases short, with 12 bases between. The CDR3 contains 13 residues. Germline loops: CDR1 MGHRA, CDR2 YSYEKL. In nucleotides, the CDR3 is TGCGCCAGCAGCCACCCCGTAGCTGGTGAGCAGTTCTTC. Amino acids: CASSHPVAGEQFF.

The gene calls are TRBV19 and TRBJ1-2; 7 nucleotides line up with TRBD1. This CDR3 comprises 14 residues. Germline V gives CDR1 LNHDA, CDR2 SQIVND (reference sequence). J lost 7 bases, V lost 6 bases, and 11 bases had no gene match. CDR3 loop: CASSLLGGFSGYTF. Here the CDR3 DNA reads TGTGCCAGTAGCCTACTAGGGGGCTTTAGTGGCTACACCTTC. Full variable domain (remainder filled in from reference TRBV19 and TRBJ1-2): DGGITQSPKYLFRKEGQNVTLSCEQNLNHDAMYWYRQDPGQGLRLIYYSQIVNDFQKGDIAEGYSVSREKKESFPLTVTSAQKNPTAFYLCASSLLGGFSGYTFGSGTRLTVV.

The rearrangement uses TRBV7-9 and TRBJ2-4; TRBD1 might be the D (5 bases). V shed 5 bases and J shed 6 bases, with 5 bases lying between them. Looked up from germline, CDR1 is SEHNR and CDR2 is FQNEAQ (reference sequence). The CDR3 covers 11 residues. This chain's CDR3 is CASSQGNIQYF. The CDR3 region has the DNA TGTGCCAGCAGCCAGGGAAACATTCAGTACTTC.

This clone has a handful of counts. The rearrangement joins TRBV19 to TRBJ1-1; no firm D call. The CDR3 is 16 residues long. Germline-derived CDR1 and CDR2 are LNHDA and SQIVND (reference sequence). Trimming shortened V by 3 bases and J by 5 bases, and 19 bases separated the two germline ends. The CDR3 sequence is CASSIFGSDGITEAFF. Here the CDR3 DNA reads TGTGCCAGTAGTATTTTCGGCTCGGACGGGATAACTGAAGCTTTCTTT.

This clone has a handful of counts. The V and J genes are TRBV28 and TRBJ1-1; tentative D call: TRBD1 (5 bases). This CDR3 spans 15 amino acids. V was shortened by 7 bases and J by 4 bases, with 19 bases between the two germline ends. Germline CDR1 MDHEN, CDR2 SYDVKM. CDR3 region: CASTSHGAEFTEAFF. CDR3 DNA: TGTGCCAGCACTTCCCATGGGGCGGAGTTCACTGAAGCTTTCTTT.

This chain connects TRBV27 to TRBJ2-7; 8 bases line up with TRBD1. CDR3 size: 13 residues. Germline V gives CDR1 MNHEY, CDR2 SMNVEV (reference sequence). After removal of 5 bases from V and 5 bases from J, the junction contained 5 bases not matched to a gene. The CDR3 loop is CASSTGGPDEQYF. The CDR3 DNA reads TGTGCCAGCAGTACAGGGGGGCCGGACGAGCAGTACTTC.

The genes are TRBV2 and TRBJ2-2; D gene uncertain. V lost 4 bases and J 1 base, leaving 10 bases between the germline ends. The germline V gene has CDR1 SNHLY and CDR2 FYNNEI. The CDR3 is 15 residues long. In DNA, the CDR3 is TGTGCCAGCAGTGTGAAGAGACTGAACACCGGGGAGCTGTTTTTT. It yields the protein CASSVKRLNTGELFF.

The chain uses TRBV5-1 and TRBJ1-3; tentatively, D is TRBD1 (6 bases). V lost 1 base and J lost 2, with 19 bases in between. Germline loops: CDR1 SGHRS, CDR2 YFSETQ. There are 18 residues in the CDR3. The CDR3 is CASSLSGQTLGTGNTIYF. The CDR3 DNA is TGCGCCAGCAGCTTGAGTGGACAGACCCTGGGTACTGGAAACACCATATATTTT.

CDR3: CASSRTGEDYGYTF. In DNA form, the CDR3 reads TGTGCCAGCAGTCGGACAGGGGAGGACTATGGCTACACCTTC. This chain links TRBV28 with TRBJ1-2; 9 bases map to TRBD1. Germline V gives CDR1 MDHEN, CDR2 SYDVKM. Trimming took 5 bases from V and 3 from J; bases not matched to a gene: 4. The CDR3 extends over 14 amino acids.

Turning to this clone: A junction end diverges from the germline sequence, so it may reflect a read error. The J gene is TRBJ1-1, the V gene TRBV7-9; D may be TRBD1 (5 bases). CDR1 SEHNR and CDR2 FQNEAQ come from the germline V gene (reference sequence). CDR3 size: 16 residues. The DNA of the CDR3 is TGTTCCAGCAGCTCCCTGAAGGGGACTGAGATCACTGAAGCTTTCTTT. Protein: CSSSSLKGTEITEAFF.

CDR3 nucleotides: TGCGCCAGCAGCGCCTCCGGGACACACGGCTACACCTTC. This sequence encodes CASSASGTHGYTF. V usage is TRBV5-1 and J usage is TRBJ1-2; D may be TRBD1 (6 bases). The CDR3 has 13 amino acids. Trimming removed 4 bases from V and 8 bases from J, with 15 bases in between. Germline loops: CDR1 SGHRS, CDR2 YFSETQ.

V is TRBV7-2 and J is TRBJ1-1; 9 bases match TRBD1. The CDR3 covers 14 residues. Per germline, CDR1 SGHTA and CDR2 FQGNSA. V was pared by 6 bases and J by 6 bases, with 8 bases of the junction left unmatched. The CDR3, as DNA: TGTGCCAGCAGGGGGACAGGGACTTCCCCTGAAGCTTTCTTT. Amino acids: CASRGTGTSPEAFF. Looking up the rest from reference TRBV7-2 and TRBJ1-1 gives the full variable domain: GAGVSQSPSNKVTEKGKDVELRCDPISGHTALYWYRQSLGQGLEFLIYFQGNSAPDKSGLPSDRFSAERTGGSVSTLTIQRTQQEDSAVYLCASRGTGTSPEAFFGQGTRLTVV.

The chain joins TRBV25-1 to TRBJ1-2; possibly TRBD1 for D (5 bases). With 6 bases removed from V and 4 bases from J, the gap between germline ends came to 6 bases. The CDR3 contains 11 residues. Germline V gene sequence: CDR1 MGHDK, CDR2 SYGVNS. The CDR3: CASRDIYGYTF. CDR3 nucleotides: TGTGCCAGCAGGGACATCTATGGCTACACCTTC.

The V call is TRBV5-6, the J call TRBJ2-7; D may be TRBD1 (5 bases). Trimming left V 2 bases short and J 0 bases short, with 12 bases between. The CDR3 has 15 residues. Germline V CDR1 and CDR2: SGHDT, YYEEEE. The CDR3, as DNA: TGTGCCAGCAGCTTAGACGGGCAGGGCTCCTACGAGCAGTACTTC. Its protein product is CASSLDGQGSYEQYF.